The 28 T cell receptor beta chains given below trace back to one sample, sequenced in a study of sequential checkpoint blockade in melanoma. TCRdb keeps only in-frame clones here, not all; method: immunoSEQ multiplex PCR. The table lists about 4,800 clones, approximately 80% of them singletons. Treatment of the sample: randomized to nivolumab then ipilimumab (arm A) or the reverse (arm B). Specimen: CD8+ T cells sorted from blood (inferred from file names), collected from a patient given nivolumab and ipilimumab in sequence. These TCRs come from a human donor with melanoma.

The V call is TRBV9, the J call TRBJ1-5; tentatively, D is TRBD1 (5 bases). V was pared by 2 bases and J by 4 bases, with 13 bases between. CDR3 length equals 15 residues. Germline V lookup: CDR1 SGDLS, CDR2 YYNGEE. CDR3 in amino acids: CASSVDNTVNQPQHF. CDR3 coding DNA: TGTGCCAGCAGCGTGGACAATACTGTAAATCAGCCCCAGCATTTT.

For the CDR3, the DNA is TGTGCCAGCAGCCGTAAATACGAGCAGTACTTC. Its protein is CASSRKYEQYF. V usage is TRBV6-6 and J usage is TRBJ2-7; D uncertain. The CDR3 consists of 11 residues. Germline assignment: CDR1 MNHNY and CDR2 SVGAGI (reference sequence). V was cut by 6 bases and J by 4 bases, with 7 bases left in between.

CDR3: CASSQEGLRAATNEKLFF. Written as DNA, the CDR3 is TGTGCCAGCAGCCAAGAGGGTTTGAGGGCTGCAACTAATGAAAAACTGTTTTTT. V and J are TRBV4-2 and TRBJ1-4; D is uncertain. Trimming stripped 0 bases from V and 0 bases from J, with 14 bases between. CDR3 length: 18 residues. CDR1 is LGHNA, CDR2 YNFKEQ, per germline.

This chain links TRBV6-6 with TRBJ2-1, with 7 bases matching TRBD2. The CDR3 is made up of 15 amino acids. Germline assignment: CDR1 MNHNY and CDR2 SVGAGI (reference sequence). With V trimmed by 6 bases and J by 4 bases, 9 bases remained unmatched. The CDR3 DNA sequence: TGTGCCAGCAGACCCGGGACTAACCGATACAATGAGCAGTTCTTC. Protein sequence: CASRPGTNRYNEQFF.

The chain employs TRBV6-8 and TRBJ1-5; 7 nucleotides align to TRBD1. The CDR3 extends over 14 amino acids. CDR1 MNHGY and CDR2 SAAAGT come from the germline V gene. V was clipped by 5 bases and J by 7 bases; unmatched bases: 8. The CDR3 reads CASSKTGAGQPQHF. CDR3 nucleotide sequence: TGTGCCAGCAGTAAAACAGGGGCGGGACAGCCCCAGCATTTT.

The chain combines TRBV9 with TRBJ1-4; D may be TRBD1 (6 bases). Germline CDR1 reads SGDLS; CDR2 reads YYNGEE. The V and J ends lost 4 bases and 0 bases respectively, with 13 bases between them. This CDR3 spans 16 amino acids. CDR3 region: CASSSPEGATNEKLFF. In DNA, the CDR3 is TGTGCCAGCAGCTCCCCAGAGGGGGCAACTAATGAAAAACTGTTTTTT.

This clone was detected once. The V gene is TRBV4-2, the J gene TRBJ1-4; D is uncertain. Trimming stripped 0 bases from V and 5 bases from J, with 10 bases between. Germline lookup yields CDR1 LGHNA and CDR2 YNFKEQ. This CDR3 has 15 amino acids. The CDR3 reads CASSQDRGPNEKLFF. CDR3 sequence (DNA): TGTGCCAGCAGCCAAGATCGCGGCCCCAATGAAAAACTGTTTTTT.

This chain joins TRBV27 and TRBJ2-5, with D possibly TRBD2 on 6 matching bases. Per the germline V gene, CDR1 is MNHEY and CDR2 is SMNVEV (reference sequence). The ends were cut back, 3 bases at V and 5 bases at J, with 7 bases in the middle. This CDR3 spans 12 amino acids. Here the CDR3 DNA reads TGTGCCAGCAGTTTTAGCGGTGAGACCCAGTACTTC. Translation: CASSFSGETQYF.

The chain uses TRBV6-1 and TRBJ1-2; D ambiguous. The CDR3 covers 13 residues. Trimming took off 8 bases at V and 0 bases at J, with 10 bases between the two ends. Germline CDR1 and CDR2: MNHNS and SASEGT. The CDR3 region is CASEREPNYGYTF. The CDR3 DNA reads TGTGCCAGCGAACGGGAACCTAACTATGGCTACACCTTC.

The chain employs TRBV6-1 and TRBJ1-3; a possible D gene is TRBD1 (6 bases). Per the germline V gene, CDR1 is MNHNS and CDR2 is SASEGT. This CDR3 is built from 15 residues. Trimming stripped 8 bases from V and 0 bases from J, with 14 bases between. CDR3 in DNA: TGTGCCAGCTTTACGGGACACAACTCTGGAAACACCATATATTTT. Residues: CASFTGHNSGNTIYF.

This chain connects TRBV19 to TRBJ1-5; D perhaps matches TRBD1 (6 bases). Germline V gene data show CDR1 as LNHDA and CDR2 as SQIVND (reference sequence). Trimming took 5 bases from V and 7 from J, leaving 18 bases between them. The CDR3 loop spans 15 amino acids. CDR3 nucleotides: TGTGCCAGTAGTGCATTACAGGGAGGGTGGCAGCCCCAGCATTTT. It yields the protein CASSALQGGWQPQHF.

This chain joins TRBV4-2 and TRBJ1-1; 8 bases are shared with TRBD1. The germline gives CDR1 LGHNA, CDR2 YNFKEQ. The ends lost 2 bases at V and 1 base at J; junction bases unmatched: 6. CDR3 length: 16 residues. The CDR3 sequence is CASSQNSGTGNTEAFF. The CDR3 DNA reads as TGTGCCAGCAGCCAAAACTCCGGGACAGGGAACACTGAAGCTTTCTTT.

The chain employs TRBV7-9 and TRBJ2-1, with 10 nucleotides matching TRBD2. The V gene's germline CDR1 is SEHNR and CDR2 FQNEAQ (reference sequence). This CDR3 region has 16 residues. V shed 2 bases and J 3 bases; nucleotides not matched to a gene: 4. Written as DNA, the CDR3 is TGTGCCAGCAGCTTACCGCTAGCGGGGGACTACAATGAGCAGTTCTTC. This codes for CASSLPLAGDYNEQFF.

With regard to this clone: At the DNA level, this CDR3 is encoded by other sequences in the same sample as well. The DNA of the CDR3 is TGCAGCGTTGAAGTTACTTATCTAGAGGCTTTCTTT. It translates to CSVEVTYLEAFF. The chain links TRBV29-1 to TRBJ1-1; no reliable D call. V dropped 1 base and J dropped 11 bases, with 14 bases sitting between them. CDR1 is SQVTM and CDR2 is ANQGSEA in the germline V gene. This CDR3 comprises 12 residues. The complete variable domain, with remaining parts taken from reference TRBV29-1 and TRBJ1-1, reads SAVISQKPSRDICQRGTSLTIQCQVDSQVTMMFWYRQQPGQSLTLIATANQGSEATYESGFVIDKFPISRPNLTFSTLTVSNMSPEDSSIYLCSVEVTYLEAFFGQGTRLTVV.

V gene TRBV4-3 combines with J gene TRBJ2-1; 7 nucleotides agree with TRBD1. V was clipped by 7 bases and J by 0 bases; unmatched bases: 6. CDR1 and CDR2 (germline): LGHNA, YSLEER. This CDR3 contains 15 residues. CDR3 DNA sequence: TGCGCCAGCACCCGGGACAGTAACTCCTACAATGAGCAGTTCTTC. Translating it yields CASTRDSNSYNEQFF.

The chain carries TRBV28 and TRBJ2-5; unclear D gene. Per germline, CDR1 MDHEN and CDR2 SYDVKM. V was pared by 2 bases and J by 1 base, with 5 bases between. The CDR3 covers 13 residues. The CDR3 coding sequence is TGTGCCAGCAGTTTAGCCAGCCAAGAGACCCAGTACTTC. Its translation is CASSLASQETQYF. Combining the CDR3 with reference TRBV28 and TRBJ2-5 gives the whole variable domain DVKVTQSSRYLVKRTGEKVFLECVQDMDHENMFWYRQDPGLGLRLIYFSYDVKMKEKGDIPEGYSVSREKKERFSLILESASTNQTSMYLCASSLASQETQYFGPGTRLLVL.

The chain employs TRBV27 and TRBJ2-3; a weak D match, TRBD1 (8 bases). The CDR3 is made up of 17 amino acids. The germline V and J ends were trimmed by 7 bases and 5 bases, with 25 bases remaining between them. From germline, CDR1 is MNHEY and CDR2 SMNVEV (reference sequence). This CDR3 is CASTTLGGTGLRDTQYF. Here the CDR3 DNA reads TGTGCCAGCACCACGTTGGGGGGGACAGGTTTGAGAGATACGCAGTATTTT.

V gene TRBV10-3 combines with J gene TRBJ1-1; D remains unclear. Germline CDR1 reads ENHRY; CDR2 reads SYGVKD. CDR3 size: 13 residues. The germline V and J ends were trimmed by 6 bases and 0 bases, with 8 bases remaining between them. The DNA of the CDR3 is TGTGCCATCAGGGGAGGTATGAACACTGAAGCTTTCTTT. Its protein product is CAIRGGMNTEAFF.

The rearrangement uses TRBV19 and TRBJ2-5; 10 nucleotides line up with TRBD2. This CDR3 is built from 15 residues. In germline, CDR1 is LNHDA, CDR2 SQIVND (reference sequence). Trimming removed 5 bases from V and 5 bases from J; junction bases left unmatched: 8. The CDR3 nucleotides are TGTGCCAGTAGTCTTACTAGCGGGGAATTTGAGACCCAGTACTTC. This gives the protein CASSLTSGEFETQYF.

This chain joins TRBV30 and TRBJ1-5; no reliable D call. The CDR3 is made up of 13 amino acids. CDR1 and CDR2 from the germline V gene are GTSNPN and SVGIG (reference sequence). V lost 1 base and J 2 bases, leaving 6 bases between the germline ends. CDR3 amino acids: CAWSERGNQPQHF. CDR3 in DNA: TGTGCCTGGAGTGAGCGCGGCAATCAGCCCCAGCATTTT.

The chain has TRBV14 and TRBJ2-1; 11 positions match TRBD2. The trim removed 0 bases at V and 4 bases at J, leaving 11 bases unmatched. The CDR3 consists of 19 residues. Looked up from germline, CDR1 is SGHDN and CDR2 is FVKESK. The CDR3 DNA reads as TGTGCCAGCAGCCAAGAGCGAACCCGACTAGCGGGGACTTACAATGAGCAGTTCTTC. This sequence encodes CASSQERTRLAGTYNEQFF.

The CDR3 is CASSFFPGVADTQYF. The CDR3 DNA is TGTGCCAGCAGTTTTTTCCCAGGGGTGGCAGATACGCAGTATTTT. The chain joins TRBV27 to TRBJ2-3, with D possibly being TRBD1 (6 bases). With 3 bases removed from V and 4 bases from J, the gap between germline ends came to 14 bases. Germline CDR1 and CDR2: MNHEY and SMNVEV (reference sequence). CDR3 size: 15 residues.

The gene calls are TRBV6-6 and TRBJ1-1; tentative D call: TRBD1 (5 bases). This CDR3 has 12 amino acids. Germline V gene lookup returns CDR1 MNHNY and CDR2 SVGAGI (reference sequence). V lost 3 bases and J lost 10, with 12 bases in between. CDR3 in amino acids: CASSYIQGAAFF. CDR3 DNA: TGTGCCAGCAGTTATATCCAAGGGGCAGCTTTCTTT.

The gene calls are TRBV10-3 and TRBJ2-7; weak D call: TRBD1 (5 bases). Trimming took off 3 bases at V and 1 base at J, with 13 bases between the two ends. Germline assignment: CDR1 ENHRY and CDR2 SYGVKD. There are 15 residues in the CDR3. The CDR3 coding sequence is TGTGCCATCAGTGATGTAGACAGTGAGTCCTACGAGCAGTACTTC. This sequence encodes CAISDVDSESYEQYF.

The chain recombines TRBV19 with TRBJ1-4, with 10 nucleotides matching TRBD1. With V trimmed by 5 bases and J by 4 bases, 13 bases remained unmatched. The germline V gene has CDR1 LNHDA and CDR2 SQIVND (reference sequence). The CDR3 is 18 amino acids. Here the CDR3 DNA reads TGTGCCAGTAGTCCCTCCTCAAGACAGGGGGCTAATAATGAAAAACTGTTTTTT. It yields the protein CASSPSSRQGANNEKLFF.

Here the CDR3 reads CASSLLRVSGANVLTF. CDR3 bases: TGTGCCAGCAGCTTATTGAGGGTCTCTGGGGCCAACGTCCTGACTTTC. V gene TRBV7-2 combines with J gene TRBJ2-6, with TRBD2 as a possible D gene (5 bases). V was pared by 2 bases and J by 0 bases, with 8 bases between. Germline V gene data show CDR1 as SGHTA and CDR2 as FQGNSA. The CDR3 covers 16 residues.

The chain carries TRBV6-1 and TRBJ2-7; 11 bases fit TRBD1. This CDR3 spans 15 amino acids. The germline CDR1 and CDR2 sequences are MNHNS and SASEGT. V shed 5 bases, J shed 3 bases, and the junction held 6 bases outside the gene matches. The CDR3 DNA follows: TGTGCCAGCAGTCTAATGGACAGGGGGCTCTACGAGCAGTACTTC. It translates to CASSLMDRGLYEQYF.

This clone was detected a few times. Here the CDR3 DNA reads TGTGCCAGCAGCCCGGACAGAAGATACGAGCAGTACTTC. It codes for CASSPDRRYEQYF. This rearrangement joins TRBV6-1 to TRBJ2-5; D perhaps matches TRBD1 (6 bases). The closer fit of TRBJ2-7 to the DNA end suggests the J call may be wrong. Per germline, CDR1 MNHNS and CDR2 SASEGT. This CDR3 is 13 amino acids long.